This entry is about one T cell receptor beta chain. This entry belongs to a study of T cell repertoires in cytomegalovirus infection. Germline loops: CDR1 DFQATT, CDR2 SNEGSKA (reference sequence). The CDR3 totals 16 residues. V lost 1 base to trimming and J lost 3 bases, with 18 bases between them. One entry per CDR3 protein, called by TCRdb with MiXCR from the reads. The table includes 250,000 to 300,000 distinct CDR3 sequences, roughly 23% detected once. Sample: PBMCs. V usage is TRBV20-1 and J usage is TRBJ2-5; TRBD2 is a possible D gene (5 bases). The receptor's source is a human donor in good health (CMV status not recorded). Some clones in this sample may be carry-over from other donors' samples. This chain's CDR3 is CSARVPSFSGKETQYF. The CDR3 DNA follows: TGCAGTGCTAGAGTCCCATCTTTCTCGGGAAAAGAGACCCAGTACTTC.